This TCR beta chain was found in a study of blood T cell repertoires in COVID-19. At the level of the study: Samples of COVID-19 (acute and convalescent) were obtained from the United States, Italy and Spain.

Original methodology: Estimates of nucleated cell counts were drawn from the amplification of reference gene primers. Generated by immunoSEQ multiplex PCR, the TCRdb table keeps only in-frame clones and is missing some. Clonal size and the V and J genes are those of that table, whereas D and trimming came from the DNA. The sample comprises 170,000 or so clones, around nine tenths of which are singletons, and approximately 0.88% rests with the top ten. Trimming removed 6 bases at V and 9 bases at J, with 18 bases between. This CDR3 spans 15 amino acids. Per germline, CDR1 MNHEY and CDR2 SVGAGI. The receptor was derived from a woman under 30 who had recovered from COVID-19. V and J are TRBV6-5 and TRBJ1-6; D uncertain. Sequenced: peripheral blood. The CDR3 coding sequence is TGTGCCAGCAGCGTTTCCGAGGAGGGAGGTTCACCCCTCCACTTT. Its translation: CASSVSEEGGSPLHF.